These 27 T cell receptor beta chains originate from one sample sequenced in a study of T cell responses to AZD1222 COVID-19 vaccine. Generated by immunoSEQ multiplex PCR, the TCRdb table keeps only in-frame clones and is missing some. This table holds about 150,000 clones, roughly 91% found once. The sequencing here drew on peripheral blood, taken on day 0 of AZD1222 vaccination. These receptors originate from an adult in good health.

This clone was seen a single time. Other DNA sequences in the same sample also yield this CDR3. This chain connects TRBV19 to TRBJ1-1; perhaps TRBD1 as D (6 bases). The CDR3 covers 13 residues. Trimming removed 3 bases at V and 1 base at J, with 6 bases between. Looked up from germline, CDR1 is LNHDA and CDR2 is SQIVND (reference sequence). As DNA, the CDR3 is TGTGCCAGTAGTATGACAGGGAACACTGAAGCTTTCTTT. Its protein is CASSMTGNTEAFF.

This clone appeared a single time. J is TRBJ1-2 and V is TRBV12-3 or TRBV12-4; no clear D gene. Trimming removed 2 bases from V and 3 bases from J, with 7 bases in between. The CDR3 loop spans 13 amino acids. The CDR3 DNA is TGTGCCAGCAGTTTACAGGTTTACTATGGCTACACCTTC. Amino acid sequence: CASSLQVYYGYTF.

This chain joins TRBV5-4 and TRBJ2-3, with a possible D match to TRBD2 (6 bases). There are 16 residues in the CDR3. V lost 1 base and J lost 2, with 14 bases in between. Looked up from germline, CDR1 is SGHNT and CDR2 is YYREEE (reference sequence). For the CDR3, the DNA is TGTGCCAGCAGCTTGACCCGGGACTTAAACACAGATACGCAGTATTTT. As protein: CASSLTRDLNTDTQYF.

CDR3 in DNA: TGTGCCAGCAGCGTAGTAGATCGGGTGGAGGGTCCCTACGAGCAGTACTTC. This codes for CASSVVDRVEGPYEQYF. The chain couples TRBV9 to TRBJ2-7; a possible D gene is TRBD2 (6 bases). Trimming removed 0 bases at V and 2 bases at J, with 18 bases between. Germline V gives CDR1 SGDLS, CDR2 YYNGEE. CDR3 size: 17 residues.

The CDR3 is CASSLVGTGRNQPQHF. The CDR3 DNA follows: TGTGCCAGCAGCTTAGTCGGGACAGGGCGTAATCAGCCCCAGCATTTT. The chain links TRBV7-9 to TRBJ1-5, with 9 bases that match TRBD1. This CDR3 contains 16 residues. CDR1 is SEHNR and CDR2 is FQNEAQ in the germline V gene (reference sequence). With V trimmed by 1 base and J by 4 bases, 5 bases remained unmatched.

The chain carries TRBV24-1 and TRBJ2-7; D not resolved. CDR3 length equals 12 residues. Trimming cost V 7 bases and J 5 bases, with 11 bases left between them. CDR1 is KGHDR, CDR2 SFDVKD, per germline. This CDR3 reads CATSNVGDEQYF. The CDR3 DNA follows: TGTGCCACCAGCAACGTTGGGGACGAGCAGTACTTC.

This chain uses TRBV11-1 with TRBJ1-1; D is possibly TRBD1 (5 bases). Per germline, CDR1 SGHAT and CDR2 FQDESV (reference sequence). V was pared by 5 bases and J by 5 bases, with 18 bases between. The CDR3 runs 15 residues. The chain's CDR3 is CASSRGDLRETEAFF. The CDR3 DNA sequence: TGTGCCAGCAGCCGGGGGGATTTGAGGGAAACTGAAGCTTTCTTT.

The chain employs TRBV7-9 and TRBJ1-3; no definite D call. Germline values: CDR1 SEHNR, CDR2 FQNEAQ (reference sequence). V shed 5 bases and J shed 4 bases, with 9 bases lying between them. The CDR3 runs to 13 residues. This CDR3 is CASSPSPGNTIYF. The DNA for the CDR3 is TGTGCCAGCAGCCCCTCCCCGGGAAACACCATATATTTT.

The rearrangement uses TRBV10-1 and TRBJ2-7, with D possibly TRBD2 on 5 matching bases. Trimming removed 6 bases at V and 7 bases at J, with 19 bases between. Germline V gene data show CDR1 as WNHNN and CDR2 as SYGVQD (reference sequence). The CDR3 totals 14 residues. This CDR3 reads CASRTGSRGGEQYF. CDR3 nucleotide sequence: TGCGCCAGCAGGACCGGGTCCCGGGGTGGAGAGCAGTACTTC.

CDR3 protein: CASSQDGAGSWAQYF. DNA of the CDR3: TGTGCCAGCAGCCAAGATGGGGCGGGGTCGTGGGCCCAGTACTTC. The V and J genes are TRBV4-2 and TRBJ2-5, with D perhaps TRBD2 (6 bases). V was trimmed by 0 bases and J by 9 bases, leaving 17 bases between them. The CDR3 has 15 residues. Per germline, CDR1 LGHNA and CDR2 YNFKEQ.

Concerning this clone: The same CDR3 can be traced to other DNA sequences in this sample. The J gene is TRBJ2-7, the V gene TRBV7-2; D is undetermined. The V end lost 1 base, the J end lost 1 base, and 2 bases lay between the germline ends. Germline lookup yields CDR1 SGHTA and CDR2 FQGNSA. This CDR3 spans 12 amino acids. The CDR3 DNA is TGTGCCAGCAGCTTAGGATCCTACGAGCAGTACTTC. Translating it yields CASSLGSYEQYF.

This rearrangement joins TRBV19 to TRBJ1-1, with unresolved D. The CDR3 consists of 16 residues. CDR1 and CDR2 (germline): LNHDA, SQIVND (reference sequence). The V end was cut by 10 bases, the J end by 4 bases, with 25 bases between. CDR3 protein: CAILLGNPPGGTEAFF. CDR3 in DNA: TGTGCCATCCTGTTGGGGAACCCCCCGGGAGGCACTGAAGCTTTCTTT.

The chain is built from TRBV28 and TRBJ1-2, with unresolved D. V was clipped by 5 bases and J by 0 bases, with 10 bases between them. The CDR3 runs to 14 residues. Germline CDR1 reads MDHEN; CDR2 reads SYDVKM. CDR3 coding DNA: TGTGCCAGCAGTCAAGGTGGAACTAACTATGGCTACACCTTC. Its protein is CASSQGGTNYGYTF.

The chain is built from TRBV7-6 and TRBJ1-1, with D perhaps TRBD1 (5 bases). CDR3 size: 14 residues. Deletions cut 3 bases from V and 3 bases from J, with 11 bases between. Germline lookup yields CDR1 SGHVS and CDR2 FNYEAQ. Written as DNA, the CDR3 is TGTGCCAGCAGCTTTAGGGGTGGGGACACTGAAGCTTTCTTT. It encodes CASSFRGGDTEAFF.

The V and J genes are TRBV7-3 and TRBJ1-5; no clear D. Trimming pared 1 base from V and 9 bases from J, leaving 19 bases between. CDR3 length: 16 residues. CDR1 and CDR2 (germline): SGHTA, FQGTGA. CDR3 sequence reads: CASSLRIGRPIWPQHF. CDR3 DNA sequence: TGTGCCAGCAGCTTAAGGATAGGGCGGCCCATCTGGCCCCAGCATTTT.

This clone was counted a single time. V usage is TRBV7-8 and J usage is TRBJ2-2; D may be TRBD1 or TRBD2 (6 bases each). The CDR3 is 16 amino acids. V was clipped by 5 bases and J by 4 bases, with 17 bases between them. Per germline, CDR1 SGHVS and CDR2 FQNEAQ. The CDR3 bases are TGTGCCAGCAGCCCGAAAGGGGGGCTCGGCACCGGGGAGCTGTTTTTT. Amino acid sequence: CASSPKGGLGTGELFF.

The chain has TRBV7-2 and TRBJ2-3; perhaps TRBD1 as D (5 bases). The germline V and J ends were trimmed by 4 bases and 0 bases, with 14 bases remaining between them. The CDR3 length is 16 residues. Germline CDR1 reads SGHTA; CDR2 reads FQGNSA. The DNA for the CDR3 is TGTGCCAGCAGCTCCTCAGGCAGGGCTAGCACAGATACGCAGTATTTT. As protein: CASSSSGRASTDTQYF.

The chain carries TRBV5-5 and TRBJ1-1, with D hard to call. V dropped 4 bases and J dropped 4 bases, with 17 bases sitting between them. Per germline, CDR1 SGHKS and CDR2 YYEKEE (reference sequence). The CDR3 totals 15 residues. CDR3 nucleotides: TGTGCCAGCAGCGCGATGACGGAGATTAGCACTGAAGCTTTCTTT. Its protein is CASSAMTEISTEAFF.

The gene calls are TRBV11-3 and TRBJ1-2; perhaps TRBD1 as D (5 bases). Germline V lookup: CDR1 SGHNT, CDR2 YENEEA. CDR3 length equals 16 residues. The V end lost 5 bases, the J end lost 0 bases, and 16 bases lay between the germline ends. CDR3 nucleotide sequence: TGTGCCAGCAGCCTTCGGGGCGGTATAACTAACTATGGCTACACCTTC. Translated, it gives CASSLRGGITNYGYTF.

With respect to this clone: The junction shows a germline mismatch at one end, possibly a read error. The rearrangement uses TRBV28 and TRBJ1-1; 7 bases match TRBD1. The CDR3 runs 14 residues. From germline, CDR1 is MDHEN and CDR2 SYDVKM. CDR3 in DNA: TGTGCCAGCACCTCGGGACAGAGGAACACTGAAGCTCTCTTT. Protein product: CASTSGQRNTEALF.

With regard to this clone: Compared with germline, one end of the junction differs, possibly owing to a read error. This rearrangement joins TRBV11-2 to TRBJ2-7; 7 bases fit TRBD1. This CDR3 is 14 amino acids long. Germline CDR1 SGHAT, CDR2 FQNNGV. CDR3 bases: TGTGCCAGCAACTTAAAGGCAGGGGGCTACGAGCAGTACTTC. Protein: CASNLKAGGYEQYF.

In its sample, this clone was seen a few times. V and J are TRBV7-6 and TRBJ1-6, with TRBD1 matching over 11 bases. CDR1 and CDR2 from the germline V gene are SGHVS and FNYEAQ. V trimming: 5 bases; J trimming: 7 bases; junction bases outside the gene matches: 4. The CDR3 loop spans 15 amino acids. CDR3 coding DNA: TGTGCCAGCAGCGACTGGGACAGGGGGAATTCACCCCTCCACTTT. It yields the protein CASSDWDRGNSPLHF.

V is TRBV7-2 and J is TRBJ1-6; D call uncertain. This CDR3 has 15 residues. CDR1 is SGHTA, CDR2 FQGNSA, per germline. The ends were cut back, 1 base at V and 7 bases at J, with 11 bases in the middle. This CDR3 is CASSLVEGSNSPLHF. DNA of the CDR3: TGTGCCAGCAGCTTAGTTGAAGGGTCAAATTCACCCCTCCACTTT.

This clone is a singleton in its sample. The chain combines TRBV7-2 with TRBJ2-5; 12 bases match TRBD1. This CDR3 has 14 amino acids. Germline CDR1 is SGHTA and CDR2 is FQGNSA. V gave up 4 bases and J gave up 4 bases; unmatched junction bases: 1. The CDR3 protein is CASSWDRGRETQYF. DNA of the CDR3: TGTGCCAGCAGCTGGGACAGGGGGCGAGAGACCCAGTACTTC.

The CDR3 loop reads CASTGWAGIQYF. CDR3 nucleotides: TGTGCCAGCACCGGATGGGCGGGCATTCAGTACTTC. This rearrangement joins TRBV28 to TRBJ2-4; maybe TRBD2 (5 bases). V was clipped by 7 bases and J by 9 bases, with 13 bases between them. CDR1 and CDR2 (germline): MDHEN, SYDVKM. This CDR3 is built from 12 residues.

V gene TRBV5-8 combines with J gene TRBJ1-2; TRBD1 agrees at 7 bases. Germline values: CDR1 SGHTS, CDR2 YDEGEE. After removal of 2 bases from V and 3 bases from J, the junction contained 10 bases not matched to a gene. CDR3 size: 16 residues. The CDR3 DNA is TGTGCCAGCAGCTTAAACGACAGGGAGTTTTACTATGGCTACACCTTC. It yields the protein CASSLNDREFYYGYTF.

The chain joins TRBV11-3 to TRBJ2-5; the D is unclear. CDR1 is SGHNT, CDR2 YENEEA, per germline. Trimming took 6 bases from V and 2 from J, leaving 7 bases between them. CDR3 length: 12 residues. The CDR3 spells CASSWGQETQYF. The CDR3 DNA is TGTGCCAGCAGTTGGGGTCAAGAGACCCAGTACTTC.